These 7 T cell receptor beta chains were all obtained from the same sample, sequenced in a study of Graves' ophthalmopathy and Graves' hyperthyroidism. RNA transcripts served as template for amplifying TCR beta CDR3 sequences. The library came from an HTBI-primed first-round RT-PCR and a second-round multiplex PCR. In TCRdb, the multiplex PCR reads were re-called with MiXCR into one record per CDR3 protein. This table has 400,000 or so distinct CDR3 sequences, roughly 15% appearing once. The specimen sequenced was peripheral blood. The receptors shown here come from a young woman with stable Graves' hyperthyroidism.

This clonotype was counted many times. The J gene is TRBJ1-5, the V gene TRBV6-5, with 8 positions matching TRBD1. With 2 bases clipped from V and 5 bases from J, the junction kept 2 bases outside the gene matches. The CDR3 is 14 amino acids. Germline V gene sequence: CDR1 MNHEY, CDR2 SVGAGI. For the CDR3, the DNA is TGTGCCAGCAGTTACGACAGGGGTCATCAGCCCCAGCATTTT. This codes for CASSYDRGHQPQHF.

The V call is TRBV6-2 or TRBV6-3, the J call TRBJ2-3, with D perhaps TRBD2 (7 bases). Trimming removed 6 bases at V and 2 bases at J, with 21 bases between. The CDR3 contains 17 residues. The germline CDR1 and CDR2 sequences are MNHEY and SVGEGT. The CDR3 protein is CASSPGLSGGHTDTQYF. The CDR3 bases are TGTGCCAGCAGCCCGGGACTATCGGGGGGACACACAGATACGCAGTATTTT.

The gene calls are TRBV5-1 and TRBJ2-7, with 7 nucleotides matching TRBD1. Per germline, CDR1 SGHRS and CDR2 YFSETQ. The CDR3 sequence is 17 residues long. V was pared by 1 base and J by 0 bases, with 10 bases of the junction left unmatched. CDR3 DNA: TGCGCCAGCAGCTTGCAAATTGGGACAGAAAGCTCCTACGAGCAGTACTTC. This encodes CASSLQIGTESSYEQYF.

This clonotype was recorded at least ten times. This rearrangement joins TRBV9 to TRBJ1-2, with D hard to call. The germline CDR1 and CDR2 sequences are SGDLS and YYNGEE. This CDR3 is 14 amino acids long. V was pared by 0 bases and J by 2 bases, with 8 bases between. In DNA, the CDR3 is TGTGCCAGCAGCGTAGGTAGAGCCAACTATGGCTACACCTTC. Its protein product is CASSVGRANYGYTF.

This clonotype was counted many times. This may be a read error, as it is one base from a much larger clone. This chain uses TRBV7-6 with TRBJ1-2, with TRBD1 identical over 7 bases. This CDR3 spans 13 amino acids. J gave up 4 bases and V 5 bases, and 4 bases lay outside the gene matches. Germline-derived CDR1 and CDR2 are SGHVS and FNYEAQ. The CDR3 region is CASSPDRTYGYTF. For the CDR3, the DNA is TGTGCCAGCAGCCCGGACAGGACCTATGGCTACACCTTC.

This clonotype was recorded at least ten times. This chain links TRBV24-1 with TRBJ2-2, with D perhaps TRBD1 (5 bases). Germline V gene lookup returns CDR1 KGHDR and CDR2 SFDVKD. The CDR3 covers 16 residues. V shed 0 bases and J shed 7 bases, with 14 bases lying between them. CDR3 amino acids: CATSDLLQGDGGELFF. CDR3 DNA: TGTGCCACCAGTGATTTGTTGCAGGGTGACGGCGGGGAGCTGTTTTTT.

This clonotype was detected many times. The chain carries TRBV6-1 and TRBJ2-7; the D gene is possibly TRBD1 (5 bases). The germline CDR1 and CDR2 sequences are MNHNS and SASEGT. V was clipped by 1 base and J by 0 bases, with 10 bases between them. The CDR3 sequence is 15 residues long. CDR3 protein: CASSEEGISSYEQYF. The DNA of the CDR3 is TGTGCCAGCAGTGAAGAGGGGATTAGCTCCTACGAGCAGTACTTC.